Listed below are T cell receptor beta chains from one sample, sequenced in a study of cytomegalovirus exposure and HLA in healthy donors. TCRdb keeps only in-frame clones here, not all; method: immunoSEQ multiplex PCR. The data hold about 200,000 clones, with 82% observed a single time. Sequencing was done on a sample of PBMCs. The receptors come from a man between 40 and 49 years old in good health and CMV-seropositive. Both conserved end residues are part of each CDR3. Each record gives: J gene, D gene, V gene, clone size, CDR3 protein, CDR3 DNA. D genes are given only for firm matches. The size field is filled for only some rows; it gives once, few, many or a size class.

TRBJ1-1 | . | TRBV19 | . | CASNPNRERNTEAFF | TGTGCCAGTAACCCAAACAGGGAGAGGAACACTGAAGCTTTCTTT
TRBJ2-2 | TRBD1 | TRBV5-4 | . | CASSLAEQGHTGELFF | TGTGCCAGCAGCTTGGCAGAACAGGGGCACACCGGGGAGCTGTTTTTT
TRBJ2-5 | . | TRBV19 | . | CASRTGKAGRETQYF | TGTGCCAGTAGAACGGGAAAGGCGGGTAGGGAGACCCAGTACTTC
TRBJ2-7 | TRBD2 | TRBV6-5 | . | CASSSGTSGNYEQYF | TGTGCCAGCAGCTCCGGGACTAGCGGAAACTACGAGCAGTACTTC
TRBJ2-1 | TRBD2 | TRBV10-2 | . | CASSRLAGESKNEQFF | TGCGCCAGCAGCCGACTAGCGGGAGAAAGTAAGAATGAGCAGTTCTTC
TRBJ1-3 | . | TRBV14 | . | CASSQGQGNTIYF | TGTGCCAGCAGCCAAGGACAGGGAAACACCATATATTTT
TRBJ2-1 | TRBD2 | TRBV29-1 | . | CSVFTSGRANEQFF | TGCAGCGTTTTTACTAGCGGGAGGGCCAATGAGCAGTTCTTC
TRBJ2-1 | . | TRBV4-1 | . | CASSQQGSGVNEQFF | TGCGCCAGCAGCCAACAGGGGAGCGGGGTCAATGAGCAGTTCTTC
TRBJ2-5 | . | TRBV7-7 | . | CASSLVLRGETQYF | TGTGCCAGCAGCTTAGTACTGCGAGGGGAGACCCAGTACTTC
TRBJ2-1 | . | TRBV7-7 | . | CASSFRAGGGPTNEQFF | TGTGCTAGCAGCTTTAGGGCGGGCGGGGGCCCCACAAATGAGCAGTTCTTC
TRBJ1-2 | . | TRBV11-2 | . | CASSLDDAGNYGYTF | TGTGCCAGCAGCTTAGATGATGCAGGGAACTATGGCTACACCTTC
TRBJ1-2 | . | TRBV18 | . | CASSPRQEVIYGYTF | TGTGCCAGCTCACCACGACAGGAGGTCATCTATGGCTACACCTTC
TRBJ1-2 | . | TRBV28 | few | CASSFRSYGYTF | TGTGCCAGCAGTTTCCGTTCGTATGGCTACACCTTC
TRBJ2-1 | . | TRBV13 | . | CASSQTGLGEQFF | TGTGCCAGCAGCCAGACGGGGTTGGGGGAGCAGTTCTTC
TRBJ2-7 | . | TRBV30 | . | CAWSVWTVGEQYF | TGTGCCTGGAGTGTATGGACAGTTGGCGAGCAGTACTTC
TRBJ1-1 | TRBD1 | TRBV27 | . | CASSGDRGVSEAFF | TGTGCCAGCAGTGGGGACAGGGGGGTGTCTGAAGCTTTCTTT
TRBJ2-2 | . | TRBV10-1 | . | CASQGYSNTGELFF | TGCGCCAGCCAGGGCTACTCGAACACCGGGGAGCTGTTTTTT
TRBJ2-7 | TRBD2 | TRBV25-1 | once | CASSQGGSSYEQYF | TGTGCCAGCAGCCAGGGAGGGAGCTCCTACGAGCAGTACTTC
TRBJ2-1 | . | TRBV5-4 | . | CASSLVLSSYNEQFF | TGTGCCAGCAGCTTGGTTCTCAGCTCCTACAATGAGCAGTTCTTC
TRBJ1-2 | TRBD1 | TRBV7-2 | . | CASSLVGTGGTSGYTF | TGTGCCAGCAGCTTAGTTGGGACAGGGGGCACCTCTGGCTACACCTTC
TRBJ1-2 | TRBD1 | TRBV27 | . | CASRQGASYGYTF | TGTGCCAGCCGACAGGGGGCTTCCTATGGCTACACCTTC
TRBJ1-2 | TRBD1 | TRBV11-2 | once | CASSPRDRDYGYTF | TGTGCCAGCAGCCCGCGCGACAGGGACTATGGCTACACCTTC
TRBJ2-5 | . | TRBV10-2 | . | CASMRGGETQYF | TGCGCCAGTATGAGGGGGGGAGAGACCCAGTACTTC
TRBJ2-5 | . | TRBV6-5 | . | CASSWQGKGETQYF | TGTGCCAGCAGTTGGCAGGGGAAAGGAGAGACCCAGTACTTC
TRBJ2-3 | . | TRBV30 | . | CAWRRENTDTQYF | TGTGCCTGGCGCCGGGAAAACACAGATACGCAGTATTTT
TRBJ2-3 | TRBD1 | TRBV30 | . | CAWGQATDTQYF | TGTGCCTGGGGACAGGCCACAGATACGCAGTATTTT
TRBJ1-2 | . | TRBV27 | . | CASGIDSANYGYTF | TGTGCCAGCGGAATTGACAGCGCTAACTATGGCTACACCTTC
TRBJ1-2 | TRBD1 | TRBV29-1 | . | CSVDDIQGANAYGYTF | TGCAGCGTTGATGATATACAGGGGGCGAACGCCTATGGCTACACCTTC
TRBJ2-5 | TRBD1 | TRBV5-1 | . | CASSHGTGVRETQYF | TGCGCCAGCAGCCACGGGACAGGGGTCCGGGAGACCCAGTACTTC
TRBJ1-1 | . | TRBV6-5 | . | CASTPGGTEAFF | TGTGCCAGCACCCCCGGCGGCACTGAAGCTTTCTTT
TRBJ2-7 | TRBD1 | TRBV5-1 | . | CASSLDGQGNEQYF | TGCGCCAGCAGCTTGGATGGACAGGGCAACGAGCAGTACTTC
TRBJ1-5 | . | TRBV27 | once | CASGTQGNQPQHF | TGTGCCAGCGGGACACAAGGCAATCAGCCCCAGCATTTT
TRBJ2-1 | . | TRBV7-9 | . | CASRPGSGSSYNEQFF | TGTGCCAGCAGACCCGGAAGCGGCAGCTCCTACAATGAGCAGTTCTTC
TRBJ1-4 | TRBD1 | TRBV18 | . | CASSPPRDRGRSNEKLFF | TGTGCCAGCTCACCCCCCCGGGACAGGGGGCGTAGTAATGAAAAACTGTTTTTT
TRBJ1-3 | . | TRBV4-2 | . | CASSQDEGVAGNTIYF | TGTGCCAGCAGCCAAGATGAGGGGGTGGCTGGAAACACCATATATTTT
TRBJ1-2 | . | TRBV2 | . | CASSPQVLLFNYGYTF | TGTGCCAGCAGTCCCCAGGTCCTCCTGTTTAACTATGGCTACACCTTC
TRBJ2-1 | TRBD2 | TRBV7-6 | . | CASTPRLAGTYNEQFF | TGTGCCAGCACCCCACGGCTAGCGGGGACCTACAATGAGCAGTTCTTC
TRBJ1-2 | TRBD1 | TRBV5-8 | . | CASRRQGGGNYGYTF | TGTGCCAGCAGACGACAGGGCGGCGGTAACTATGGCTACACCTTC
TRBJ1-5 | . | TRBV5-1 | . | CASSLGRERQPQHF | TGCGCCAGCAGCTTGGGTAGGGAGCGTCAGCCCCAGCATTTT
TRBJ1-2 | TRBD1 | TRBV2 | . | CASSGAPTGTGGDYGYTF | TGTGCCAGCAGTGGAGCACCCACCGGGACAGGGGGCGACTATGGCTACACCTTC
TRBJ1-2 | TRBD1 | TRBV28 | . | CASSPWTGNGYTF | TGTGCCAGCAGTCCCTGGACAGGGAATGGCTACACCTTC
TRBJ2-3 | TRBD2 | TRBV5-1 | . | CASSLASGYTDTQYF | TGCGCCAGCAGCTTGGCTAGCGGGTACACAGATACGCAGTATTTT
TRBJ1-5 | TRBD1 | TRBV4-1 | . | CASSQDHFRDSLSGQPQHF | TGCGCCAGCAGCCAAGACCATTTCCGGGACAGCCTATCGGGGCAGCCCCAGCATTTT
TRBJ2-3 | . | TRBV30 | few | CAWSLANRGDTQYF | TGTGCCTGGAGTCTAGCGAACCGAGGGGATACGCAGTATTTT
TRBJ2-1 | . | TRBV9 | few | CASSLPPGEQFF | TGTGCCAGCAGCTTACCTCCGGGTGAGCAGTTCTTC
TRBJ1-4 | . | TRBV18 | . | CASSPLQGANEKLFF | TGTGCCAGCTCACCCCTACAGGGAGCTAATGAAAAACTGTTTTTT
TRBJ2-1 | . | TRBV5-1 | . | CASGLGGSGDEQFF | TGCGCCAGCGGCTTGGGTGGGAGTGGCGATGAGCAGTTCTTC
TRBJ2-3 | . | TRBV14 | once | CASSQGPGLSTDTQYF | TGTGCCAGCAGCCAAGGTCCGGGACTCAGCACAGATACGCAGTATTTT
TRBJ2-2 | . | TRBV27 | few | CASSPGTGELFF | TGTGCCAGCAGTCCCGGGACCGGGGAGCTGTTTTTT
TRBJ1-4 | . | TRBV15 | . | CATSRDLQGPNEKLFF | TGTGCCACCAGCAGAGATCTTCAGGGCCCTAATGAAAAACTGTTTTTT
TRBJ2-2 | . | TRBV2 | few | CASKDRGNTGELFF | TGTGCCAGCAAGGATAGGGGGAACACCGGGGAGCTGTTTTTT
TRBJ1-1 | TRBD1 | TRBV18 | . | CASSPEDRWDTEAFF | TGTGCCAGCTCACCAGAGGACAGGTGGGACACTGAAGCTTTCTTT
TRBJ2-5 | TRBD1 | TRBV5-1 | . | CASSTTGATETQYF | TGCGCCAGCAGCACGACAGGGGCCACGGAGACCCAGTACTTC